These T cell receptor beta chains were read from a single sample in a study of blood T cell repertoires in COVID-19. TCRdb's table, derived via immunoSEQ multiplex PCR, lists solely in-frame clones and lacks some. The data contain around 80,000 clones, approximately 86% of them singletons. Material: peripheral blood. All receptors come from a woman aged 80 or over with acute or convalescent COVID-19. Both conserved end residues are part of each CDR3. A D gene is named only where the DNA matches it firmly. Size is omitted from some rows. Given values are once, few, many or a class for expanded clones.

size	D	V	J	CDR3	DNA
-	TRBD2	TRBV19	TRBJ2-7	CASSRTRMDYEQYF	TGTGCCAGTAGTCGGACTAGAATGGACTACGAGCAGTACTTC
-	TRBD1	TRBV4-2	TRBJ2-2	CASSQVGTGGQGGELFF	TGTGCCAGCAGCCAAGTGGGGACAGGGGGACAGGGCGGGGAGCTGTTTTTT
-	TRBD1	TRBV10-1	TRBJ2-1	CASSEARGHNEQFF	TGCGCCAGCAGTGAAGCCAGGGGGCACAATGAGCAGTTCTTC
-	-	TRBV18	TRBJ2-5	CASSPRQEQETQYF	TGTGCCAGCTCTCCTCGACAGGAGCAAGAGACCCAGTACTTC
-	-	TRBV6-4	TRBJ1-2	CASSKREGVGGYTF	TGTGCCAGCAGTAAACGGGAGGGGGTCGGCGGCTACACCTTC
-	TRBD1	TRBV19	TRBJ1-2	CASSPPWDRYGYTF	TGTGCCAGTAGCCCGCCCTGGGACAGGTATGGCTACACCTTC
-	TRBD2	TRBV5-4	TRBJ2-7	CASSLAVGGSREQYF	TGTGCCAGCAGCTTGGCCGTCGGCGGGAGTCGGGAGCAGTACTTC
-	-	TRBV6-5	TRBJ2-4	CASSPRTAGKNIQYF	TGTGCCAGCAGTCCCCGGACGGCGGGGAAAAACATTCAGTACTTC
once	-	TRBV5-4	TRBJ1-5	CASSLRGNDQPQHF	TGTGCCAGCAGCTTGAGGGGGAACGATCAGCCCCAGCATTTT
-	TRBD2	TRBV4-2	TRBJ2-7	CASSQGLAGAPYEQYF	TGTGCCAGCAGCCAAGGTCTAGCGGGAGCCCCCTACGAGCAGTACTTC
-	-	TRBV12-3/TRBV12-4	TRBJ2-2	CASPGTITGELFF	TGTGCCAGCCCCGGGACAATCACCGGGGAGCTGTTTTTT
-	-	TRBV27	TRBJ2-5	CASSSYQETQYF	TGTGCCAGCAGTTCGTACCAAGAGACCCAGTACTTC
-	TRBD2	TRBV28	TRBJ2-2	CASRMGGGTGELFF	TGTGCCAGCCGAATGGGGGGGGGCACCGGGGAGCTGTTTTTT
-	-	TRBV5-4	TRBJ2-1	CASSGRAGSYNEQFF	TGTGCCAGCAGCGGCAGGGCCGGCTCCTACAATGAGCAGTTCTTC
few	TRBD2	TRBV6-8	TRBJ2-1	CASTLDLREGPGNEQFF	TGTGCCAGCACCTTGGACTTGCGGGAGGGCCCTGGCAATGAGCAGTTCTTC
once	-	TRBV2	TRBJ2-3	CASSDPRGKDTQYF	TGTGCCAGCAGTGATCCCCGGGGGAAAGATACGCAGTATTTT
-	TRBD1	TRBV2	TRBJ2-5	CAIDRGRETQYF	TGTGCCATTGACAGGGGTCGAGAGACCCAGTACTTC
-	-	TRBV24-1	TRBJ2-1	CATSGSLNEQFF	TGTGCCACCAGTGGTAGCCTCAATGAGCAGTTCTTC
-	-	TRBV5-4	TRBJ1-1	CASIERGGKTEAFF	TGTGCCAGCATCGAGCGGGGGGGTAAGACTGAAGCTTTCTTT
few	TRBD1	TRBV24-1	TRBJ1-3	CATPGQGASGNTIYF	TGTGCCACCCCGGGACAGGGGGCCTCTGGAAACACCATATATTTT
-	-	TRBV6-1	TRBJ1-4	CASSETGLVKLFF	TGTGCCAGCAGTGAAACAGGGTTGGTAAAACTGTTTTTT
-	TRBD2	TRBV10-2	TRBJ2-1	CASSLTSGRKKGEQFF	TGCGCCAGCAGTTTAACTAGCGGGAGGAAGAAGGGTGAGCAGTTCTTC
-	TRBD1	TRBV18	TRBJ2-5	CASSPWTGSRETQYF	TGTGCCAGCTCACCATGGACAGGGTCGCGAGAGACCCAGTACTTC
-	-	TRBV19	TRBJ1-1	CASREQGYQNTEAFF	TGTGCCAGTAGGGAACAGGGCTACCAGAACACTGAAGCTTTCTTT
-	-	TRBV28	TRBJ2-1	CASSLYRTDDDEQFF	TGTGCCAGCAGTCTCTACCGGACAGATGATGATGAGCAGTTCTTC
few	-	TRBV19	TRBJ2-7	CASSKGGRSYEQYF	TGTGCCAGTAGTAAGGGGGGGCGCTCCTACGAGCAGTACTTC
-	TRBD2	TRBV7-2	TRBJ2-1	CASSLETSGRGTDEQFF	TGTGCCAGCAGCTTAGAGACTAGCGGGAGGGGCACAGATGAGCAGTTCTTC
-	-	TRBV12-3/TRBV12-4	TRBJ1-1	CASNADRKGEAFF	TGTGCCAGCAACGCCGACAGGAAAGGGGAAGCTTTCTTT
-	-	TRBV3-1/TRBV3-2	TRBJ2-6	CASSRRGPGANVLTF	TGTGCCAGCAGCAGAAGGGGCCCTGGGGCCAACGTCCTGACTTTC
-	TRBD1	TRBV19	TRBJ2-2	CASSIGQGGTGELFF	TGTGCCAGTAGTATAGGACAGGGGGGCACCGGGGAGCTGTTTTTT
-	-	TRBV15	TRBJ1-6	CATSRDNGGDSPLHF	TGTGCCACCAGCAGAGATAATGGGGGGGATTCACCCCTCCACTTT
-	TRBD1	TRBV6-6	TRBJ1-2	CASSLWPPGQGKGGYTF	TGTGCCAGCAGTCTATGGCCCCCGGGACAGGGGAAAGGAGGCTACACCTTC
-	TRBD2	TRBV6-2/TRBV6-3	TRBJ2-4	CASSPGGSGKNIQYF	TGTGCCAGCAGTCCCGGGGGGAGTGGGAAAAACATTCAGTACTTC
-	TRBD1	TRBV28	TRBJ2-2	CASTPGQVTGELFF	TGTGCCAGCACTCCGGGACAGGTCACCGGGGAGCTGTTTTTT
-	TRBD1	TRBV7-9	TRBJ2-7	CASTGGQGEFYEQYF	TGTGCCAGCACCGGGGGACAGGGAGAATTTTACGAGCAGTACTTC
-	TRBD1	TRBV5-4	TRBJ1-6	CASSWGQNNSPLHF	TGTGCCAGCAGCTGGGGACAGAATAATTCACCCCTCCACTTT
-	-	TRBV11-2	TRBJ2-7	CASSLALTGSEQYF	TGTGCCAGCAGCTTAGCCCTGACAGGTTCCGAGCAGTACTTC
-	-	TRBV5-1	TRBJ2-1	CASSLLSVYNEQFF	TGCGCCAGCAGCTTGCTGAGCGTCTACAATGAGCAGTTCTTC
-	TRBD2	TRBV24-1	TRBJ2-1	CATSDVMAGANNEQFF	TGTGCCACCAGTGATGTAATGGCGGGAGCTAACAATGAGCAGTTCTTC
-	TRBD2	TRBV7-9	TRBJ2-3	CASSLGRTSVPDTQYF	TGTGCCAGCAGCTTAGGACGGACTAGCGTCCCAGATACGCAGTATTTT
few	-	TRBV2	TRBJ1-5	CASSVDRLNQPQHF	TGTGCCAGCAGTGTTGACAGGCTCAATCAGCCCCAGCATTTT
-	TRBD2	TRBV11-3	TRBJ2-7	CASSQGLAGIYEQYF	TGTGCCAGCAGCCAAGGACTAGCGGGAATTTACGAGCAGTACTTC
-	-	TRBV27	TRBJ2-1	CASSTRLRTSYNEQFF	TGTGCCAGCAGTACCCGACTGAGAACCTCCTACAATGAGCAGTTCTTC
once	-	TRBV6-1	TRBJ2-3	CASSEQRTDTQYF	TGTGCCAGCAGTGAACAGCGGACAGATACGCAGTATTTT
once	-	TRBV15	TRBJ2-1	CATSGWDKDYNEQFF	TGTGCCACCAGCGGATGGGACAAAGACTACAATGAGCAGTTCTTC
-	TRBD2	TRBV7-2	TRBJ2-3	CASSSLGAGGRPDTQYF	TGTGCCAGCAGCTCCCTTGGTGCGGGAGGGCGGCCAGATACGCAGTATTTT